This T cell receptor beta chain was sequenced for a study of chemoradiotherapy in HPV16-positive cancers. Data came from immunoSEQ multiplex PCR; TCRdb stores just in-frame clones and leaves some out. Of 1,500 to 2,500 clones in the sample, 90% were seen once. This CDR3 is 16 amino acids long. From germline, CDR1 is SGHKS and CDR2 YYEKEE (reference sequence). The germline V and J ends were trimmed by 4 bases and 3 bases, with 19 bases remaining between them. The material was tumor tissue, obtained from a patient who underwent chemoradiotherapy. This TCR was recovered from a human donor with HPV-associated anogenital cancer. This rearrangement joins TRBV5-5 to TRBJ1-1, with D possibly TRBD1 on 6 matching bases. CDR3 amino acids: CASSARTTGIYTEAFF. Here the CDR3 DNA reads TGTGCCAGCAGCGCCCGGACCACAGGGATTTACACTGAAGCTTTCTTT. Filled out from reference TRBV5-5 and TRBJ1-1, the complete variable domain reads DAGVTQSPTHLIKTRGQQVTLRCSPISGHKSVSWYQQVLGQGPQFIFQYYEKEERGRGNFPDRFSARQFPNYSSELNVNALLLGDSALYLCASSARTTGIYTEAFFGQGTRLTVV.